This TCR beta chain derives from a study of blood T cell repertoires in COVID-19. Looking at the study overall: Samples taken during acute and convalescent COVID-19 were collected in the United States, Italy and Spain.

Germline trimming cut 4 bases from V and 4 bases from J; bases unmatched to any gene: 8. Germline lookup yields CDR1 LNHDA and CDR2 SQIVND (reference sequence). The CDR3 is 15 residues long. Measured with immunoSEQ multiplex PCR; TCRdb has only the in-frame clones, and not every one. Of 150,000 to 200,000 clones listed, 80% to 85% are singletons. The source of this sequence is a human donor with acute or convalescent COVID-19. The donor label of this sample is uncertain. The sequencing sample was made of peripheral blood. The chain combines TRBV19 with TRBJ1-2, with 8 nucleotides matching TRBD1. The CDR3 sequence is CASSTDRGITYGYTF. In nucleotides, the CDR3 is TGTGCCAGTAGTACCGACAGGGGCATTACCTATGGCTACACCTTC.